This note documents a single T cell receptor (beta chain) sequence. Its cognate antigen is unknown. The data belong to a study of cytomegalovirus exposure and HLA in healthy donors. Study results and limitations: About 87% or about 30% of the time was how often most TCR beta V segments were productive, according to an earlier analysis.

The study ran its PCR with 60 Vbeta and 13 Jbeta primers. Clones were read by immunoSEQ multiplex PCR, and TCRdb kept only the in-frame ones, dropping some. This table has 60,000 or so clones, less than 75% appearing once. V dropped 3 bases and J dropped 4; count of bases not matched to a gene: 3. This CDR3 contains 13 residues. Germline V CDR1 and CDR2: SQVTM, ANQGSEA. The chain carries TRBV29-1 and TRBJ2-1, with 7 bases lining up with TRBD1. Sequencing was performed on PBMCs. The source of this sequence is a man over 45 in good health and CMV-seropositive. CDR3 nucleotides: TGCAGCGTTGACAGGACAGGTTACAATGAGCAGTTCTTC. Translated: CSVDRTGYNEQFF.